This T cell receptor (beta chain) was captured in a study of early T cells in non-severe SARS-CoV-2 infection (dated by TCRdb to the early 2020s). For the wider study: TCR sequencing used bulk RNA from unsorted whole blood, so alpha and beta chains could not be paired. The full study reports these points: VDJdb matching was skewed toward anti-spike CD8 responses and likely underestimated virus-specific expansions by missing private and CD4 specificities.

Library creation used 5' RACE. Instrument used: NextSeq 500. To correct for sequencing error and PCR bias, the TCR library protocol tagged individual cDNA molecules with unique molecular identifiers. Both TCR alpha and beta chains were sequenced, and tight co-correlation was observed between alpha and beta sequence abundances in each sample. Per the original workflow: V gene, J gene and CDR3 annotation of TCR sequences was performed with Decombinator V4. TCRs were defined as expanded if a significant change between any two time points was detected under a Poisson model with p below 0.0001. TCR abundances were normalised to the total number of TCRs sequenced in each sample and reported as counts per million. MAIT TCRs were defined by TRAV1-2 paired with TRAJ12, TRAJ20 or TRAJ33, and iNKT TCRs by TRAV10 paired with TRAJ18. A search of VDJdb, accessed on 1 November 2021, was run for TCRs annotated to CMV, EBV and SARS-CoV-2, with TCRs annotated for multiple antigens excluded. TCRdb redid the processing of the public reads, applying fastp at Q25 and MiXCR, and retained in-frame beta chains. When rows share a CDR3 protein, they turn into one entry using the most common DNA and genes. The V and J calls here are based on TCRdb, not the publication. Across this sample there are more than 80,000 distinct CDR3 sequences, with 8% to 13% seen only once. Of the sample, 5.1% is held by the ten largest clones.

From cysteine to phenylalanine, the CDR3 is 17 amino acids long. The only DNA kept is the CDR3, 51 bases in frame from the first base. Compared with germline, V lacks 4 bases and J lacks 2 bases; bases without a gene match: 5. The germline V gene encodes CDR1 SGHNT and CDR2 YENEEA. Set within a cohort of healthcare workers in London, UK, this nested case-control study involved weekly PCR testing of nasopharyngeal swabs along with blood sampling. Healthcare workers were enrolled in the week of the UK lockdown, from 23 to 31 March 2020, and were followed every week for up to 16 weeks. A few counts support this clonotype. Its antigen target is currently unknown. Base qualities are not at hand, and no much larger clone is one base apart.

Recombination joined TRBV11-3 with TRBJ2-6, and 10 junctional nucleotides match TRBD1. The sequencing input was whole blood. The clonotype originates from an adult who was a healthcare worker with PCR-confirmed SARS-CoV-2 infection or an uninfected control (not recorded which). The sequenced DNA: TGTGCCAGCAGCTGGGGACAGGGGAGGCCTGGGGCCAACGTCCTGACTTTC. It translates as CASSWGQGRPGANVLTF.